What follows are 8 T cell receptor beta chains derived from one specimen sequenced in a study of response to subunit inactivated influenza vaccine. TCRdb ran MiXCR on the RT-PCR reads and lists one entry per CDR3 protein. The sample lists more than 700,000 distinct CDR3 sequences, 21% occurring once. The specimen comprised PBMCs from blood, sampled 5 days after vaccination. These receptors were obtained from a man in his fifties who received an inactivated influenza vaccine.

DNA of the CDR3: TGCGCCAGCAGCCAAAGGGACAGGGGTTATAATTCACCCCTCCACTTT. This codes for CASSQRDRGYNSPLHF. This chain uses TRBV4-3 with TRBJ1-6; TRBD1 matches at 10 bases. The CDR3 contains 16 residues. The germline CDR1 and CDR2 sequences are LGHNA and YSLEER. V lost 2 bases, J lost 4 bases, and 2 bases stayed unmatched.

This clonotype appeared many times. V usage is TRBV12-3 or TRBV12-4 and J usage is TRBJ1-1; no definite D call. V was pared by 2 bases and J by 1 base, with 5 bases between. This CDR3 region has 13 residues. CDR3 bases: TGTGCCAGCAGTTTACAGGAGAACACTGAAGCTTTCTTT. Amino acids: CASSLQENTEAFF.

The chain couples TRBV3-1 to TRBJ1-2, with D possibly TRBD1 on 5 matching bases. V gave up 3 bases and J gave up 5 bases, with 7 bases separating them. This CDR3 contains 12 residues. Germline-derived CDR1 and CDR2 are LGHDT and YNNKEL (reference sequence). CDR3 region: CASSHREYGYTF. The CDR3 bases are TGTGCCAGCAGCCACAGGGAGTATGGCTACACCTTC.

This clonotype was counted a few times. J is TRBJ2-1 and V is TRBV7-9; 11 bases fit TRBD2. CDR3 length equals 15 residues. Germline CDR1 and CDR2: SEHNR and FQNEAQ (reference sequence). J gave up 9 bases and V 2 bases, and 6 bases lay outside the gene matches. The CDR3 DNA is TGTGCCAGCAGCTTAATAGCGGGGGGGCTGGGTGAGCAGTTCTTC. It yields the protein CASSLIAGGLGEQFF.

The chain is built from TRBV7-2 and TRBJ2-7; no clear D gene. CDR3 length: 16 amino acids. V dropped 1 base and J dropped 2 bases, with 15 bases sitting between them. CDR1 and CDR2 (germline): SGHTA, FQGNSA. DNA for the CDR3: TGTGCCAGCAGCTTAGTTATTTTGTCTGCGCCCTACGAGCAGTACTTC. It yields the protein CASSLVILSAPYEQYF.

The chain employs TRBV6-2 or TRBV6-3 and TRBJ2-5, with a weak D call TRBD1 (6 bases). This CDR3 has 16 residues. The V end lost 3 bases, the J end lost 2 bases, and 16 bases lay between the germline ends. Looked up from germline, CDR1 is MNHEY and CDR2 is SVGEGT. The CDR3 spells CASSYDPLGAQETQYF. CDR3 DNA: TGTGCCAGCAGTTATGATCCTCTGGGGGCGCAAGAGACCCAGTACTTC.

This clonotype occurred a few times. This sequence joins TRBV7-2 and TRBJ2-1, with 10 nucleotides matching TRBD1. The CDR3 spans 16 residues. Germline V gene sequence: CDR1 SGHTA, CDR2 FQGNSA. Unmatched junction bases numbered 11, after V lost 5 bases and J lost 7 bases. The CDR3 nucleotides read TGTGCCAGCAGCACAAGGAGGGACAGGGGAGGGAATGAGCAGTTCTTC. This gives the protein CASSTRRDRGGNEQFF.

This clonotype was seen only a few times. This chain joins TRBV29-1 and TRBJ1-2, with a possible D match to TRBD1 (5 bases). The V and J ends lost 4 bases and 4 bases respectively, with 16 bases between them. The CDR3 runs to 14 residues. Germline CDR1 is SQVTM and CDR2 is ANQGSEA. Here the CDR3 DNA reads TGCAGCGTTGGGGGCCCTCAGGGAGGCTATGGCTACACCTTC. Translated: CSVGGPQGGYGYTF.